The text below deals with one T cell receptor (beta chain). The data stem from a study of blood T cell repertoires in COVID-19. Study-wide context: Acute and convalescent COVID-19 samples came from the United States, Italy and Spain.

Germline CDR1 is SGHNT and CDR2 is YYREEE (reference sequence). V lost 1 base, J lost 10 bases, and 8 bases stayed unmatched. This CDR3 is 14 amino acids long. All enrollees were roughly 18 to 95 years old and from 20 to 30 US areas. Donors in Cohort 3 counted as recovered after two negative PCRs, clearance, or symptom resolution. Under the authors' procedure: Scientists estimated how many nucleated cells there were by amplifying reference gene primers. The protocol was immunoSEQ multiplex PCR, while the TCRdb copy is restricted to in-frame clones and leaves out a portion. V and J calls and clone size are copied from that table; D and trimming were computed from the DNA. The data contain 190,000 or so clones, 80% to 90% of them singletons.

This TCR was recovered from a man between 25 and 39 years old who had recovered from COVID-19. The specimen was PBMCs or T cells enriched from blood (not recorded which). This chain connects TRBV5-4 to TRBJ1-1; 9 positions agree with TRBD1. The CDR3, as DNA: TGTGCCAGCAGCTTGTCGGGGACAGGGAATTCAGCTTTCTTT. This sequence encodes CASSLSGTGNSAFF.